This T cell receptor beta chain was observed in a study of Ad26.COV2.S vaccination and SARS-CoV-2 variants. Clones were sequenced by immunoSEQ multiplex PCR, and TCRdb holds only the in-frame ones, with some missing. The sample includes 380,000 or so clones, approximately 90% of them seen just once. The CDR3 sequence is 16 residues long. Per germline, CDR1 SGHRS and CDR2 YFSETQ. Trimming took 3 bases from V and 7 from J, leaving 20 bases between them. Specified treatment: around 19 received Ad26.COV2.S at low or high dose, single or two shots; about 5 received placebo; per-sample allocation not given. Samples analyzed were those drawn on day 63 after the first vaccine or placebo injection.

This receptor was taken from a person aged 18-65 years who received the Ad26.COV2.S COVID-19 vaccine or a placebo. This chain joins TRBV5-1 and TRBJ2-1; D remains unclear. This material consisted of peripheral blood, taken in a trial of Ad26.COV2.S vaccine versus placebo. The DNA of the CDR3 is TGCGCCAGCAGCTCCCTTTCATCGGGCGTAGGGAATGAGCAGTTCTTC. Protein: CASSSLSSGVGNEQFF.